This TCR beta chain was captured in a study of cytomegalovirus exposure and HLA in healthy donors. 13 Jbeta primers and 60 Vbeta primers were used for the PCR. Data came from immunoSEQ multiplex PCR; TCRdb stores just in-frame clones and leaves some out. This table holds 150,000 to 200,000 clones, more than 60% found once. Broader study findings: Relative to equally common others, HLA-associated TCR beta chains showed greater clonal expansion in a later analysis.

As concerns this clone: What it binds is not known.

J lost 7 bases, V lost 7 bases, and 8 bases had no gene match. The CDR3 sequence is 13 residues long. Germline V gene data show CDR1 as ENHRY and CDR2 as SYGVKD. This TCR came from a woman aged 40 to 55 in good health and CMV-seropositive. The rearrangement uses TRBV10-3 and TRBJ1-2; the match to TRBD1 covers 8 bases. Material for sequencing was PBMCs. CDR3 DNA: TGTGCCATCAAGGACAGGGAGTTGGGTGGCTACACCTTC. This sequence encodes CAIKDRELGGYTF.